This T cell receptor (beta chain) was recorded in a study of T cell repertoires in aging, cancer and after chemotherapy. Study overall: Six age groups, ranging from 30 or younger to 70 or older, included the donors. Chronic lymphocytic leukemia patients on fludarabine- or bendamustine-based regimens gave paired samples before and after chemotherapy.

General study results and limits: Age-matched healthy donors had significantly more diverse, less clonal blood TCR repertoires than untreated cancer patients. Hematological cancer patients had lymphoid organ infiltration that may impair thymic emigration or T cell expansion.

This clonotype was seen a handful of times. Antigen: not known. Multiplex touch-down PCR with TRB-A/B primers amplified rearranged V-D-J TRB sequences. TCRdb re-derived calls from the multiplex PCR reads in MiXCR, one entry per CDR3 protein. Of about 5,000 distinct CDR3 sequences listed, roughly 31% are singletons. V lost 6 bases, J lost 2 bases, and 3 bases stayed unmatched. Germline lookup yields CDR1 MNHEY and CDR2 SMNVEV (reference sequence). CDR3 length: 15 residues. Amplification of TCR beta used genomic DNA extracted from peripheral blood. The V gene is TRBV27, the J gene TRBJ2-7; 14 bases are a match to TRBD2. Sequenced input: blood. The sequence came from a human donor with a blood cancer. The donor label of this sample is uncertain. The CDR3 loop is CASSRTSGRTYEQYF. The DNA of the CDR3 is TGTGCCAGCAGCCGGACTAGCGGGAGGACCTACGAGCAGTACTTC.